These T cell receptor beta chains were read from a single sample in a study of blood T cell repertoires in COVID-19. TCRdb's copy holds only in-frame clones and misses some; the assay was immunoSEQ multiplex PCR. The profile shows roughly 27,000 clones, 80% of them singletons. The sample consisted of peripheral blood. These receptors were taken from an older woman with acute or convalescent COVID-19. The CDR3 runs from the conserved cysteine through the conserved F or W. A D gene is named only where the DNA matches it firmly. Expanded clones get a size class; other rows say once, few or many, or leave the size out.

cdr3_aa	cdr3_nt	v_call	j_call	clone_size	cdr3_length	d_call
CASSTRRGSGANVLTF	TGTGCCAGCAGCACCCGTCGGGGGTCCGGGGCCAACGTCCTGACTTTC	TRBV11-2	TRBJ2-6	few	16	NA
CASSQNIKSNEKLFF	TGTGCCAGCAGCCAAAACATCAAGTCTAATGAAAAACTGTTTTTT	TRBV12-1	TRBJ1-4	NA	15	NA
CASSLLTSDRFTEAFF	TGTGCCAGCAGTTTATTAACTTCTGACAGGTTTACTGAAGCTTTCTTT	TRBV27	TRBJ1-1	NA	16	NA
CASSTSGRYEQYF	TGTGCCAGCTCGACTAGCGGTCGTTACGAGCAGTACTTC	TRBV6-5	TRBJ2-7	NA	13	TRBD2
CAIQGSGGYGYTF	TGTGCCATCCAGGGGTCGGGGGGCTATGGCTACACCTTC	TRBV28	TRBJ1-2	NA	13	NA
CASSLQGARGYTF	TGTGCCAGCTCACTTCAGGGGGCTAGGGGCTACACCTTC	TRBV18	TRBJ1-2	NA	13	TRBD1
CASSPRPGLAHQETQYF	TGTGCCAGCAGCCCCCGACCGGGACTAGCGCATCAAGAGACCCAGTACTTC	TRBV7-9	TRBJ2-5	once	17	TRBD2
CATLHRVGNYGYTF	TGTGCCACATTACACAGGGTTGGAAACTATGGCTACACCTTC	TRBV28	TRBJ1-2	NA	14	NA
CASSEPGQGAGEQYF	TGTGCCAGCAGTGAGCCGGGACAGGGGGCGGGGGAGCAGTACTTC	TRBV6-1	TRBJ2-7	NA	15	TRBD1
CASSLGGVEQFF	TGTGCCAGCAGTTTGGGGGGTGTTGAGCAGTTCTTC	TRBV28	TRBJ2-1	NA	12	NA
CSVGLTSGNTDTQYF	TGCAGCGTCGGGTTGACTAGCGGGAACACAGATACGCAGTATTTT	TRBV29-1	TRBJ2-3	NA	15	TRBD2
CASSLASEADTQYF	TGTGCCAGCAGCTTGGCTAGCGAGGCAGATACGCAGTATTTT	TRBV11-3	TRBJ2-3	NA	14	NA
CASSQGAYLEKLFF	TGTGCCAGCAGCCAGGGGGCCTACCTTGAAAAACTGTTTTTT	TRBV9	TRBJ1-4	NA	14	TRBD1
CASTPLRGGYNEQFF	TGTGCCAGTACCCCGCTGAGGGGGGGTTACAATGAGCAGTTCTTC	TRBV19	TRBJ2-1	NA	15	NA
CASSIVARANTGELFF	TGTGCCAGTAGTATAGTGGCCAGGGCGAACACCGGGGAGCTGTTTTTT	TRBV19	TRBJ2-2	once	16	NA
CASSSRTGGMNTEAFF	TGCGCCAGCAGCTCTCGGACAGGGGGAATGAACACTGAAGCTTTCTTT	TRBV5-1	TRBJ1-1	NA	16	TRBD1
CASSLGLDSAYEQYF	TGTGCCAGCAGCTTAGGCCTGGACAGTGCCTACGAGCAGTACTTC	TRBV11-2	TRBJ2-7	NA	15	NA
CASSLALRQSYNEQFF	TGCGCCAGCAGCTTGGCCCTAAGACAGTCCTACAATGAGCAGTTCTTC	TRBV5-1	TRBJ2-1	NA	16	NA
CASSQQGASLWNTGELFF	TGTGCCAGCAGCCAACAGGGGGCTAGCCTGTGGAACACCGGGGAGCTGTTTTTT	TRBV14	TRBJ2-2	NA	18	TRBD1
CASSVAGATGTQYF	TGTGCCAGCAGCGTTGCGGGGGCCACGGGTACGCAGTATTTT	TRBV9	TRBJ2-3	NA	14	NA
CASGLVAGKPPQETQYF	TGTGCTAGTGGTTTGGTAGCGGGGAAGCCCCCTCAAGAGACCCAGTACTTC	TRBV12-5	TRBJ2-5	NA	17	TRBD2
CASRRQGRGTEAFF	TGTGCCAGCAGGAGACAGGGAAGAGGAACTGAAGCTTTCTTT	TRBV6-5	TRBJ1-1	NA	14	TRBD1
CASSSGTSGGAFQETQYF	TGTGCCAGCAGCTCGGGGACTAGCGGGGGAGCATTCCAAGAGACCCAGTACTTC	TRBV7-6	TRBJ2-5	NA	18	TRBD2
CASSGQTAYEQYF	TGTGCCAGTTCAGGACAGACAGCCTACGAGCAGTACTTC	TRBV19	TRBJ2-7	NA	13	NA
CASTLAGGLTDTQYF	TGTGCCAGCACTCTAGCGGGGGGTCTCACAGATACGCAGTATTTT	TRBV9	TRBJ2-3	NA	15	TRBD2
CASSQDKRTSGRETGELFF	TGTGCCAGCAGCCAAGACAAGAGGACTAGCGGGAGGGAGACCGGGGAGCTGTTTTTT	TRBV3-1/TRBV3-2	TRBJ2-2	NA	19	TRBD2
CASSQDRGTEAFF	TGTGCCAGCAGCCAAGATCGGGGGACTGAAGCTTTCTTT	TRBV4-2	TRBJ1-1	NA	13	NA
CASSRVEALRDRGSANEKLFF	TGTGCCAGCAGTCGCGTTGAGGCCCTCCGGGACAGGGGATCGGCTAATGAAAAACTGTTTTTT	TRBV6-6	TRBJ1-4	NA	21	TRBD1
CASSLSGTYVSYEQYF	TGTGCCAGCAGCCTAAGCGGGACGTACGTCTCCTACGAGCAGTACTTC	TRBV11-2	TRBJ2-7	NA	16	TRBD2
CASSLDRGGEQYF	TGCGCCAGCAGCTTGGACAGGGGAGGCGAGCAGTACTTC	TRBV5-1	TRBJ2-7	NA	13	NA
CASSLGGTGPYNEQFF	TGTGCCAGCAGCTTAGGAGGGACAGGTCCTTACAATGAGCAGTTCTTC	TRBV7-2	TRBJ2-1	once	16	TRBD1
CASSPLGLAGEETQYF	TGTGCCAGCAGCCCCCTGGGACTAGCGGGAGAAGAGACCCAGTACTTC	TRBV11-2	TRBJ2-5	NA	16	TRBD2
CASSYGQGVYGYTF	TGTGCCAGCAGCTACGGACAGGGCGTCTATGGCTACACCTTC	TRBV9	TRBJ1-2	NA	14	TRBD1
CASSQGTWDTGELFF	TGTGCCAGTAGCCAGGGGACATGGGACACCGGGGAGCTGTTTTTT	TRBV19	TRBJ2-2	NA	15	NA
CASSRGSTGGSGELFF	TGTGCCAGCAGTCGGGGTTCAACAGGGGGGAGCGGGGAGCTGTTTTTT	TRBV25-1	TRBJ2-2	NA	16	TRBD1
CASSRSGAGSYEQYF	TGTGCCAGCAGCCGGAGCGGGGCGGGTTCCTACGAGCAGTACTTC	TRBV27	TRBJ2-7	once	15	TRBD2
CASSLGFGGVQVYEQYF	TGCGCCAGCAGCTTGGGGTTCGGGGGAGTCCAAGTCTACGAGCAGTACTTC	TRBV5-1	TRBJ2-7	NA	17	NA
CASSQKDSNSSYEQYF	TGTGCCAGCAGCCAAAAGGACAGCAACAGCTCCTACGAGCAGTACTTC	TRBV3-1/TRBV3-2	TRBJ2-7	NA	16	NA
CASSQEKEGFYEQYF	TGCGCCAGCAGCCAAGAGAAAGAGGGCTTCTACGAGCAGTACTTC	TRBV4-3	TRBJ2-7	NA	15	NA
CASSWTGDYGYTF	TGTGCCAGCAGCTGGACAGGCGACTATGGCTACACCTTC	TRBV5-5	TRBJ1-2	medium-sized	13	TRBD1
CASSVDLGQGGGYTF	TGTGCCAGCAGCGTAGATCTCGGACAGGGAGGAGGCTACACCTTC	TRBV9	TRBJ1-2	NA	15	TRBD1
CASSPGGSGSSYNEQFF	TGTGCCAGCAGCCCCGGGGGCAGCGGGAGCTCCTACAATGAGCAGTTCTTC	TRBV7-3	TRBJ2-1	NA	17	TRBD2
CASSTDSPNEQFF	TGTGCCAGCAGCACCGACAGCCCTAATGAGCAGTTCTTC	TRBV5-6	TRBJ2-1	NA	13	NA
CASSFGGASSGNTIYF	TGTGCCAGCAGCTTTGGAGGGGCCTCCTCTGGAAACACCATATATTTT	TRBV11-2	TRBJ1-3	NA	16	NA
CASSQTASNSPLHF	TGTGCCAGCAGCCAGACAGCCAGCAATTCACCCCTCCACTTT	TRBV2	TRBJ1-6	NA	14	NA
CASSGAGGKPQHF	TGCGCCAGCAGTGGCGCAGGGGGTAAGCCCCAGCATTTT	TRBV10-1	TRBJ1-5	NA	13	TRBD1
CASSVLHSGGDNEQFF	TGTGCCAGCAGTGTATTGCATTCGGGAGGGGACAATGAGCAGTTCTTC	TRBV2	TRBJ2-1	medium-sized	16	TRBD2
CASITGIGYEQYF	TGTGCCAGCATCACGGGTATTGGATACGAGCAGTACTTC	TRBV21-1	TRBJ2-7	NA	13	NA
CASNNRGNEVYGYTF	TGTGCCAGCAACAATAGGGGGAATGAGGTCTATGGCTACACCTTC	TRBV6-5	TRBJ1-2	once	15	NA